This TCR beta chain comes out of a study of shared clonotypes between healthy human individuals. Regarding the study as a whole: Generally, naive subsets (rather than memory subsets) showed larger estimated richness.

In the case of this clone: Its antigen is currently unknown.

The method was immunoSEQ multiplex PCR; TCRdb's version includes in-frame clones alone and lacks a portion of them. Here the sample spans 300,000 to 350,000 clones, more than 60% being singletons. The CDR3 is 18 residues long. The V end was cut by 4 bases, the J end by 4 bases, with 24 bases between. The germline CDR1 and CDR2 sequences are SGDLS and YYNGEE. Sequencing was carried out using memory CD4+ T cells sorted from blood. Documented subset: CD45RA-negative fraction. The chain employs TRBV9 and TRBJ2-1; the D gene is possibly TRBD2 (5 bases). This TCR came from a man aged 25 to 40 in good health. The CDR3 DNA is TGTGCCAGCAGCCCGGGATCGGACCCTACTAATTCATACAATGAGCAGTTCTTC. Translating it yields CASSPGSDPTNSYNEQFF.